The clone carrying this T cell receptor (beta chain) has a handful of counts. The antigen is undetermined. This record belongs to a study of human T cells and chemical hapten exposure. Indicated time point: pre-sensitization, week 0. The treatment here: therapeutic diphenylcyclopropenone sensitization with weekly scalp DPC. Alopecia patients deemed DPC-suitable, aged 18 to 70, excluding pregnancy. Germline V gene lookup returns CDR1 SQVTM and CDR2 ANQGSEA. V lost 7 bases and J lost 9; bases outside the gene matches: 13. The CDR3 has 13 amino acids. The authors' processing: The median was around 89,000 TCRs per sample, ranging roughly 20,000 to 750,000. TCRdb called the RACE reads again in MiXCR, with one record for every CDR3 protein. Clone size and V and J calls follow TCRdb, not the original study. The table includes some 360,000 distinct CDR3 sequences, 5.1% detected once. General observations from the study: Sensitizing to DPC left TCRs with a frequency above 1 in 1000 unaltered.

The TCR was taken from a woman in her forties or fifties with alopecia areata. Some clones in this sample may be carry-over from other donors' samples. V and J are TRBV29-1 and TRBJ2-3, with TRBD2 matching over 7 bases. This specimen was whole blood, taken in connection with sensitization to the hapten diphenylcyclopropenone (DPC). This CDR3 is CSAPLGRGLTQYF. The CDR3 DNA sequence: TGCAGCGCTCCGCTGGGGAGGGGTCTGACGCAGTATTTT.